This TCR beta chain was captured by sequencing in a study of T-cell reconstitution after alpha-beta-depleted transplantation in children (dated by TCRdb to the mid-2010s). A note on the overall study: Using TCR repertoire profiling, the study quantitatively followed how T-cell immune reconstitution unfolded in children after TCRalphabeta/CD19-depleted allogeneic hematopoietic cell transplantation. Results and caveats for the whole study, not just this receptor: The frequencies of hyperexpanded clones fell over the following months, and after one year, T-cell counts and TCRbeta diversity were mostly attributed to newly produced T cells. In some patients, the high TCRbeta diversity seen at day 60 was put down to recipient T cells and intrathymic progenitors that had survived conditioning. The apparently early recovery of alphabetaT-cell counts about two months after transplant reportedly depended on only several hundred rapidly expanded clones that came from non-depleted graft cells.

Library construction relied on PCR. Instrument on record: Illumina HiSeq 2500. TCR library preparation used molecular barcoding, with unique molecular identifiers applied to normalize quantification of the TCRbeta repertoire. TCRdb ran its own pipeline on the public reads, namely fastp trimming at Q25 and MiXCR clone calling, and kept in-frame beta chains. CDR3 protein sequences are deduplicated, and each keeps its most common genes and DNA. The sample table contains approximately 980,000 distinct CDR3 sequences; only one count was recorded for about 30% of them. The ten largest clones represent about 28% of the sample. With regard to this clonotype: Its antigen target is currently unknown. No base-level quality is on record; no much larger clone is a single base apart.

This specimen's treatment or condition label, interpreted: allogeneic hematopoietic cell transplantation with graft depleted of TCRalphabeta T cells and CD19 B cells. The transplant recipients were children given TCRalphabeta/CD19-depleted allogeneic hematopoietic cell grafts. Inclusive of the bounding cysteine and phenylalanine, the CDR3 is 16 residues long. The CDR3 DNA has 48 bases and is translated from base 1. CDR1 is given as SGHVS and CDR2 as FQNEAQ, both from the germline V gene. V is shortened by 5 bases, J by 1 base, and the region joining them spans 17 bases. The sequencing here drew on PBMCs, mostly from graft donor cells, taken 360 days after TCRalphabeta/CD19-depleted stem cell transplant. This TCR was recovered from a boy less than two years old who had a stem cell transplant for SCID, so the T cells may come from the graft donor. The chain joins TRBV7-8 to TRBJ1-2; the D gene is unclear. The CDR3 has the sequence CASSALQPPNNYGYTF. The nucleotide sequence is TGTGCCAGCAGCGCTCTACAGCCCCCAAATAACTATGGCTACACCTTC.